One and the same sample provided the 8 T cell receptor beta chains below, sequenced in a study of untreated major depressive disorder. Study-wide points: CD4+ T cells from depressed patients used TRBV05-01 (Vbeta 5.1) more often than controls.

Antigen specificity for these receptors is unknown. Clones were read by immunoSEQ multiplex PCR, and TCRdb kept only the in-frame ones, dropping some. The table has 10,000 to 15,000 clones, 90% to 95% seen once; the top ten hold approximately 1.7%. The sequenced sample consisted of CD4+ T cells from PBMCs. The receptors shown here come from a woman younger than 45 with major depressive disorder.

V and J are TRBV29-1 and TRBJ2-5, with D perhaps matching TRBD2 (6 bases). V lost 3 bases and J lost 1, with 12 bases in between. The CDR3 covers 14 residues. From germline, CDR1 is SQVTM and CDR2 ANQGSEA. This CDR3 reads CSVESGPIQETQYF. CDR3 sequence (DNA): TGCAGCGTTGAGAGCGGGCCGATCCAAGAGACCCAGTACTTC. Looking up the rest from reference TRBV29-1 and TRBJ2-5 gives the full variable domain: SAVISQKPSRDICQRGTSLTIQCQVDSQVTMMFWYRQQPGQSLTLIATANQGSEATYESGFVIDKFPISRPNLTFSTLTVSNMSPEDSSIYLCSVESGPIQETQYFGPGTRLLVL.

The chain couples TRBV6-5 to TRBJ2-7; TRBD2 agrees at 13 bases. CDR3 size: 14 residues. V shed 6 bases and J 12 bases; nucleotides not matched to a gene: 11. Germline V CDR1 and CDR2: MNHEY, SVGAGI. CDR3 bases: TGTGCCAGCAGGCTACTAGCGGGAGGGCCCGGTATGTACTTC. It yields the protein CASRLLAGGPGMYF.

The chain combines TRBV7-2 with TRBJ1-2, with D possibly TRBD1 on 5 matching bases. V lost 2 bases and J 7 bases, leaving 8 bases between the germline ends. From germline, CDR1 is SGHTA and CDR2 FQGNSA. The CDR3 has 12 amino acids. CDR3 nucleotides: TGTGCCAGCAGCTTACAGGGTCGTGGCTACACCTTC. This gives the protein CASSLQGRGYTF.

This chain links TRBV5-4 with TRBJ1-2; no clear D gene. V was trimmed by 4 bases and J by 2 bases, leaving 12 bases between them. There are 14 residues in the CDR3. Looked up from germline, CDR1 is SGHNT and CDR2 is YYREEE (reference sequence). The CDR3 is CASSLRAANYGYTF. The CDR3 DNA reads TGTGCCAGCAGCCTAAGGGCCGCAAACTATGGCTACACCTTC.

This clone was seen only once. The rearrangement joins TRBV27 to TRBJ1-4; 8 bases map to TRBD1. The germline V gene has CDR1 MNHEY and CDR2 SMNVEV (reference sequence). V lost 6 bases and J lost 5; bases outside the gene matches: 8. The CDR3 totals 15 residues. CDR3 DNA sequence: TGTGCCAGCAGAGTAGGGCGGACAGGGAATGAAAAACTGTTTTTT. As protein: CASRVGRTGNEKLFF.

V and J are TRBV6-5 and TRBJ2-2; the D gene is possibly TRBD1 (5 bases). This CDR3 has 16 amino acids. V dropped 2 bases and J dropped 5 bases, with 15 bases sitting between them. The germline V gene has CDR1 MNHEY and CDR2 SVGAGI. Here the CDR3 DNA reads TGTGCCAGCAGTTACGACAGTGATATCGGGACCGGGGAGCTGTTTTTT. It is translated as CASSYDSDIGTGELFF.

The rearrangement joins TRBV7-6 to TRBJ2-2; D possibly corresponds to TRBD2 (6 bases). This CDR3 comprises 17 residues. Germline loops: CDR1 SGHVS, CDR2 FNYEAQ. Trimming removed 5 bases from V and 0 bases from J, with 16 bases in between. The CDR3 DNA is TGTGCCAGCAGCCCCCGCGGCGGGGCCGCGAACACCGGGGAGCTGTTTTTT. It specifies CASSPRGGAANTGELFF.

V and J are TRBV10-1 and TRBJ2-3; 7 bases are shared with TRBD2. The CDR3 runs to 14 residues. Trimming cost V 4 bases and J 7 bases; bases outside gene matches: 8. The germline V gene has CDR1 WNHNN and CDR2 SYGVQD (reference sequence). CDR3 coding DNA: TGCGCCAGCAGTGCGAGCGGACTAGGAAATACGCAGTATTTT. Translating gives CASSASGLGNTQYF.